Reported below is one TCR beta chain. The data stem from a study of blood T cell repertoires in COVID-19. The overall study: Both acute and convalescent COVID-19 samples were obtained from the United States, Italy and Spain. From T cells, B-cell-depleted T cells, or PBMCs came the material, which was cDNA or gDNA.

Produced via immunoSEQ multiplex PCR; TCRdb's table is partial and in-frame only. The sample has about 260,000 clones; approximately 82% are singletons. With V trimmed by 2 bases and J by 6 bases, 12 bases remained unmatched. The germline gives CDR1 KGHSH, CDR2 LQKENI. This CDR3 is 17 amino acids long. The material sequenced was peripheral blood. This sequence was found in an elderly woman with acute or convalescent COVID-19. This chain links TRBV18 with TRBJ1-2; 10 bases fit TRBD1. CDR3 in amino acids: CASSPGLPGTGADGYTF. The CDR3 coding sequence is TGTGCCAGCTCACCAGGTCTGCCTGGGACAGGGGCGGATGGCTACACCTTC.